This TCR beta chain was identified during a study of blood T cells in healthy people across ages. General observations from the study: Estimates drawn from one million T cells were deemed to understate diversity.

Sample-barcoded 5' priming and a J-beta primer mix drove a second PCR of roughly 7 to 11 cycles. From the 5' RACE reads, TCRdb called clonotypes with MiXCR, one entry per CDR3 protein. The sample records approximately 1.5 million distinct CDR3 sequences, roughly 43% being singletons. This clonotype was counted a few times. Antigen: not known. This CDR3 spans 14 amino acids. The germline V gene encodes CDR1 SGHAT and CDR2 FQNNGV. V was pared by 3 bases and J by 1 base, with 10 bases between. This TCR derives from a woman under 30 in good health. The chain joins TRBV11-2 to TRBJ2-7; TRBD1 might be the D (5 bases). Sequenced input: blood. CDR3 DNA sequence: TGTGCCAGCAGCTTTCGACAGCTATCCTACGAGCAGTACTTC. This codes for CASSFRQLSYEQYF.